The 14 T cell receptor beta chains given below trace back to one sample, sequenced in a study of CD8+ T cells in alopecia areata. Treatment in this sample: oral pan-JAK inhibitor, 5-10 mg twice daily. Sequencing relied on a cDNA template that was reverse transcribed from extracted RNA. Assay used: immunoSEQ multiplex PCR; TCRdb lists only in-frame clones, some missing. The data contain some 200,000 clones, around two fifths of them singletons. Specimen: CD4+ T cells sorted from blood, collected at approximately week 37, from a patient treated with tofacitinib. The receptors shown here come from a human donor with alopecia areata.

V usage is TRBV5-1 and J usage is TRBJ1-1; a weak D match, TRBD1 (5 bases). Per the germline V gene, CDR1 is SGHRS and CDR2 is YFSETQ. V dropped 4 bases and J dropped 6 bases, with 7 bases sitting between them. The CDR3 sequence is 11 residues long. CDR3 protein: CASSLGPEAFF. CDR3 in DNA: TGCGCCAGCAGCCTGGGGCCTGAAGCTTTCTTT. Using reference TRBV5-1 and TRBJ1-1 for the parts outside the CDR3, the full variable domain is KAGVTQTPRYLIKTRGQQVTLSCSPISGHRSVSWYQQTPGQGLQFLFEYFSETQRNKGNFPGRFSGRQFSNSRSEMNVSTLELGDSALYLCASSLGPEAFFGQGTRLTVV.

The chain employs TRBV29-1 and TRBJ2-3; D unclear. The V end was cut by 3 bases, the J end by 5 bases, with 9 bases between. Germline V lookup: CDR1 SQVTM, CDR2 ANQGSEA. This CDR3 region has 12 residues. Here the CDR3 DNA reads TGCAGCGTTGAGCTCAGAGGAGATACGCAGTATTTT. This sequence encodes CSVELRGDTQYF.

CDR3 amino acids: CASSLSWVGSTKNIQYF. DNA of the CDR3: TGCGCCAGCAGCTTGTCATGGGTGGGATCTACCAAAAACATTCAGTACTTC. The chain combines TRBV5-1 with TRBJ2-4; D is unclear. Germline CDR1 and CDR2: SGHRS and YFSETQ. The CDR3 runs 17 residues. V was clipped by 1 base and J by 2 bases, with 16 bases between them. Together with reference TRBV5-1 and TRBJ2-4, the CDR3 gives the full variable domain: KAGVTQTPRYLIKTRGQQVTLSCSPISGHRSVSWYQQTPGQGLQFLFEYFSETQRNKGNFPGRFSGRQFSNSRSEMNVSTLELGDSALYLCASSLSWVGSTKNIQYFGAGTRLSVL.

V usage is TRBV30 and J usage is TRBJ1-1, with D uncertain. Trimming took 3 bases from V and 1 from J, leaving 12 bases between them. The CDR3 is 14 residues long. Per germline, CDR1 GTSNPN and CDR2 SVGIG (reference sequence). The CDR3 DNA follows: TGTGCCTGGAGCGCCTTCAGACCGAACACTGAAGCTTTCTTT. This gives the protein CAWSAFRPNTEAFF.

V is TRBV10-1 and J is TRBJ2-2, with 8 bases lining up with TRBD2. The germline gives CDR1 WNHNN, CDR2 SYGVQD (reference sequence). Trimming cost V 4 bases and J 2 bases; bases outside gene matches: 6. The CDR3 extends over 16 amino acids. CDR3 region: CASSAFAGGNTGELFF. CDR3 in DNA: TGCGCCAGCAGTGCTTTCGCGGGGGGCAACACCGGGGAGCTGTTTTTT.

This clone was counted a single time. The chain combines TRBV7-7 with TRBJ2-1, with 9 bases aligning to TRBD1. The CDR3 covers 16 residues. Germline lookup yields CDR1 SSHAT and CDR2 FNYEAQ (reference sequence). Trimming removed 1 base from V and 12 bases from J; junction bases left unmatched: 13. In DNA form, the CDR3 reads TGTGCCAGCAGCTTAGTTCCGGGACAGGGAGGAAGTCGGCAGTTCTTC. Translated, it gives CASSLVPGQGGSRQFF.

This clone was detected a few times. This chain links TRBV11-2 with TRBJ2-7, with 10 bases aligning to TRBD1. The CDR3 has 14 amino acids. The trim removed 6 bases at V and 5 bases at J, leaving 7 bases unmatched. Germline V lookup: CDR1 SGHAT, CDR2 FQNNGV. The CDR3 region has the DNA TGTGCCAGCAGTACCGACAGGGGGCGGCACGAGCAGTACTTC. Amino acid sequence: CASSTDRGRHEQYF.

This chain connects TRBV7-3 to TRBJ1-1; D gene unclear. The CDR3 has 13 residues. Trimming cost V 3 bases and J 6 bases, with 11 bases left between them. Germline-derived CDR1 and CDR2 are SGHTA and FQGTGA. The CDR3 sequence: CASSLGLAAEAFF. CDR3 bases: TGTGCCAGCAGCTTGGGCTTGGCGGCTGAAGCTTTCTTT.

This chain links TRBV9 with TRBJ2-2; D is unresolved. Trimming removed 0 bases from V and 7 bases from J, with 7 bases in between. The length of the CDR3 is 13 residues. Germline assignment: CDR1 SGDLS and CDR2 YYNGEE. CDR3 loop: CASSVDEFGELFF. Here the CDR3 DNA reads TGTGCCAGCAGCGTAGACGAGTTCGGGGAGCTGTTTTTT. Drawing the rest from reference TRBV9 and TRBJ2-2, the complete variable domain is DSGVTQTPKHLITATGQRVTLRCSPRSGDLSVYWYQQSLDQGLQFLIQYYNGEERAKGNILERFSAQQFPDLHSELNLSSLELGDSALYFCASSVDEFGELFFGEGSRLTVL.

This clone was seen a handful of times. The V and J genes are TRBV30 and TRBJ1-1; 7 nucleotides line up with TRBD1. Germline V gene lookup returns CDR1 GTSNPN and CDR2 SVGIG (reference sequence). CDR3 length: 14 residues. V dropped 2 bases and J dropped 2; count of bases not matched to a gene: 5. CDR3 amino acids: CAWSLTGVNTEAFF. The CDR3 bases are TGTGCCTGGAGTCTTACAGGGGTCAACACTGAAGCTTTCTTT.

This clone was counted ten times or more. CDR3 nucleotide sequence: TGTGCCAGCAGTGCCGATGGGACTAGCGGCTACAATGAGCAGTTCTTC. Encoded protein: CASSADGTSGYNEQFF. The chain employs TRBV2 and TRBJ2-1; 11 bases match TRBD2. CDR1 and CDR2 from the germline V gene are SNHLY and FYNNEI. This CDR3 has 16 residues. V was pared by 4 bases and J by 3 bases, with 5 bases of the junction left unmatched.

The V and J genes are TRBV5-1 and TRBJ2-5, with a weak D call TRBD2 (5 bases). Trimming removed 0 bases from V and 5 bases from J, with 8 bases in between. The germline V gene encodes CDR1 SGHRS and CDR2 YFSETQ. The CDR3 has 13 amino acids. The CDR3 protein is CASSLGRGETQYF. In nucleotides, the CDR3 is TGCGCCAGCAGCTTGGGCCGGGGTGAGACCCAGTACTTC.

The chain links TRBV9 to TRBJ1-1; no definite D call. Trimming stripped 3 bases from V and 1 base from J, with 10 bases between. The germline gives CDR1 SGDLS, CDR2 YYNGEE. The CDR3 is 14 residues long. The CDR3 DNA sequence: TGTGCCAGCAGCGCCCGGATGGGGAACACTGAAGCTTTCTTT. Protein: CASSARMGNTEAFF.

This chain uses TRBV28 with TRBJ1-5; TRBD1 might be the D (5 bases). The germline gives CDR1 MDHEN, CDR2 SYDVKM. CDR3 size: 14 residues. V shed 7 bases and J shed 0 bases, with 10 bases lying between them. The CDR3 region is CASKQGGSNQPQHF. The DNA of the CDR3 is TGTGCCAGCAAGCAGGGAGGTAGCAATCAGCCCCAGCATTTT.